Listed below are T cell receptor beta chains from one sample, sequenced in a study of cytomegalovirus exposure and HLA in healthy donors. The table came from immunoSEQ multiplex PCR; TCRdb's copy has only in-frame clones and leaves some out. The sample lists 110,000 to 150,000 clones, 60% to 80% occurring once. The material sequenced was PBMCs. The receptors originated from a man aged 40-55 years in good health and CMV-seronegative. Each CDR3 is given with its conserved first and last residue. A D gene is named only where the DNA matches it firmly. A clone size is listed for some rows: how often the clone was seen (once, few, many), or a class if it is expanded.

>TRBJ2-1|TRBD1|.|14|TRBV9
CASSPGGTYNEQFF
TGTGCCAGCAGCCCAGGGGGCACATACAATGAGCAGTTCTTC
>TRBJ2-7|.|.|17|TRBV5-4
CASSPPAGSGYSYEQYF
TGTGCCAGCAGCCCCCCTGCGGGAAGCGGGTACTCCTACGAGCAGTACTTC
>TRBJ2-6|.|once|16|TRBV19
CASMDLLKTGANVLTF
TGTGCCAGTATGGACTTACTGAAAACTGGGGCCAACGTCCTGACTTTC
>TRBJ1-1|TRBD1|.|17|TRBV18
CASSPNRGQGRGTEAFF
TGTGCCAGCTCACCGAATAGGGGACAGGGGAGGGGCACTGAAGCTTTCTTT
>TRBJ1-4|TRBD1|.|15|TRBV28
CASSSQGLTNEKLFF
TGTGCCAGCAGTTCACAGGGGCTAACTAATGAAAAACTGTTTTTT
>TRBJ1-6|.|.|13|TRBV6-5
CASREDLNSPLHF
TGTGCCAGCAGGGAGGATCTAAATTCACCCCTCCACTTT
>TRBJ2-5|TRBD2|.|14|TRBV11-2
CASSLSSGKGTQYF
TGTGCCAGCAGCTTGAGTAGCGGGAAGGGGACCCAGTACTTC
>TRBJ1-2|TRBD1|.|16|TRBV2
CASSEGGTGIEYGYTF
TGTGCCAGCAGTGAAGGTGGGACAGGGATTGAGTATGGCTACACCTTC
>TRBJ2-7|TRBD2|.|17|TRBV5-1
CASSLNSGGASSYEQYF
TGCGCCAGCAGCTTGAACAGCGGGGGGGCCAGTTCCTACGAGCAGTACTTC
>TRBJ2-3|TRBD1|once|17|TRBV9
CASSYELGTGLTDTQYF
TGTGCCAGCAGCTATGAATTAGGGACAGGGCTTACAGATACGCAGTATTTT
>TRBJ1-4|.|.|16|TRBV18
CASSPPVQGFGEKLFF
TGTGCCAGCTCACCACCGGTGCAGGGGTTCGGTGAAAAACTGTTTTTT
>TRBJ1-2|.|.|14|TRBV21-1
CASTIRGGNYGYTF
TGTGCCAGCACCATAAGGGGTGGGAACTATGGCTACACCTTC
>TRBJ1-1|.|.|17|TRBV19
CASSIEGQGRVNTEAFF
TGTGCCAGTAGTATAGAGGGCCAGGGGAGGGTGAACACTGAAGCTTTCTTT
>TRBJ2-7|TRBD1|.|14|TRBV5-1
CASSLGTGIYEQYF
TGCGCCAGCAGCTTGGGGACAGGGATATACGAGCAGTACTTC
>TRBJ2-7|TRBD1|.|20|TRBV14
CASSQGVGTGHRARTYEQYF
TGTGCCAGCAGCCAAGGTGTCGGGACAGGTCACCGAGCAAGAACCTACGAGCAGTACTTC
>TRBJ2-5|TRBD2|.|15|TRBV28
CASSLGASGGGEQYF
TGTGCCAGCAGTTTAGGGGCTAGCGGGGGTGGGGAGCAGTACTTC
>TRBJ1-2|.|once|13|TRBV18
CASSPPGPYGYTF
TGTGCCAGCTCACCACCTGGGCCCTATGGCTACACCTTC
>TRBJ2-3|.|.|18|TRBV21-1
CASSKGLRSPMITDTQYF
TGTGCCAGCAGCAAAGGCTTGCGCTCGCCGATGATTACAGATACGCAGTATTTT
>TRBJ2-5|TRBD2|.|15|TRBV14
CASSRIAGWQETQYF
TGTGCCAGCAGCCGAATAGCGGGGTGGCAAGAGACCCAGTACTTC
>TRBJ2-5|.|.|15|TRBV4-1
CASSVSAQGGRTQYF
TGCGCCAGCAGCGTTAGCGCTCAGGGGGGAAGGACCCAGTACTTC
>TRBJ2-3|.|.|15|TRBV5-1
CASSQDSPITDTQYF
TGCGCCAGCAGCCAGGACAGCCCAATCACAGATACGCAGTATTTT
>TRBJ2-2|TRBD2|.|17|TRBV4-2
CASSQVPAGGPTGELFF
TGTGCCAGCAGCCAGGTACCAGCGGGGGGGCCGACCGGGGAGCTGTTTTTT
>TRBJ1-5|.|once|14|TRBV6-5
CASLIQGKHQPQHF
TGTGCCAGCCTGATTCAGGGGAAGCATCAGCCCCAGCATTTT
>TRBJ1-1|TRBD1|few|14|TRBV29-1
CSVTTGTANTEAFF
TGCAGCGTTACCACCGGGACAGCTAACACTGAAGCTTTCTTT
>TRBJ1-6|.|.|15|TRBV30
CAWSVPGLGNSPLHF
TGTGCCTGGAGTGTACCGGGGTTGGGAAATTCACCCCTCCACTTT
>TRBJ2-2|TRBD1|.|13|TRBV10-1
CAPTGQGAGELFF
TGCGCCCCTACCGGACAGGGGGCCGGGGAGCTGTTTTTT
>TRBJ2-3|TRBD2|.|16|TRBV7-9
CSSSLRLAAETDTQYF
TGTTCCAGCAGCCTACGGCTAGCGGCTGAGACAGATACGCAGTATTTT
>TRBJ2-1|TRBD1|.|14|TRBV9
CASSPRTGKNEQFF
TGTGCCAGCAGCCCCCGGACAGGGAAGAATGAGCAGTTCTTC
>TRBJ1-2|.|.|14|TRBV4-3
CASSQDRGGDGYTF
TGCGCCAGCAGCCAAGACAGGGGCGGAGATGGCTACACCTTC
>TRBJ2-2|.|.|15|TRBV9
CASSARAGETGELFF
TGTGCCAGCAGCGCCCGGGCCGGGGAGACCGGGGAGCTGTTTTTT
>TRBJ1-1|.|.|12|TRBV19
CASGQFYTEAFF
TGTGCCAGTGGACAGTTCTACACTGAAGCTTTCTTT
>TRBJ2-7|TRBD1|.|14|TRBV6-6
CASSSPGQSYEQYF
TGTGCCAGCAGTTCTCCGGGACAGTCTTACGAGCAGTACTTC
>TRBJ2-2|TRBD2|.|15|TRBV7-9
CASSSGRAQTGELFF
TGTGCCAGCAGCTCCGGGAGGGCTCAGACCGGGGAGCTGTTTTTT
>TRBJ1-2|.|.|13|TRBV6-5
CASSYSAVYGYTF
TGTGCCAGCAGTTACTCGGCAGTCTATGGCTACACCTTC
>TRBJ2-3|TRBD2|.|15|TRBV10-3
CAILGTSGDTDTQYF
TGTGCCATCCTAGGGACTAGCGGGGACACAGATACGCAGTATTTT
>TRBJ2-7|.|few|14|TRBV6-6
CASSIQVSRDEQYF
TGTGCCAGCAGTATTCAGGTATCTCGTGACGAGCAGTACTTC
>TRBJ2-2|TRBD1|once|14|TRBV27
CASSGLGQLGELFF
TGTGCCAGCAGTGGCTTGGGACAGCTCGGGGAGCTGTTTTTT